The T cell receptor beta chain described here comes from a study of tumor-infiltrating lymphocytes in primary liver carcinoma. About the study: Tumor lesions were T1-T3 N0M0 and spanned roughly 4 to 10 cm.

Notes on the study in general: Tumors had a top-250-clone fraction that was significantly higher than blood (p = 0.039).

Germline CDR1 reads SGHKS; CDR2 reads YYEKEE (reference sequence). CDR3 size: 15 residues. V lost 4 bases and J lost 13; bases outside the gene matches: 9. TCR beta cDNA was made from 450 to 550 ng total RNA with a constant-region primer. Three nested multiplex PCR rounds of slightly modified ARM-PCR generated TCR beta libraries. With TRBV1-TRBV30 forward primers and a C-beta reverse primer, the first two PCR rounds were run for roughly 10 cycles each. TCRdb processed the multiplex PCR reads anew with MiXCR; each CDR3 protein has one entry. Among about 200,000 distinct CDR3 sequences listed, less than 65% were seen once. In the case of this clonotype: As yet, its antigen is unknown.

Alongside blood RNA obtained from unsorted whole blood, germline DNA was also extracted. Infection with HBV was chronic in patients; they were treatment-naive. This rearrangement joins TRBV5-5 to TRBJ2-1, with 15 nucleotides matching TRBD2. The receptor's source is a woman aged 55-70 years with primary liver carcinoma and hepatitis B virus infection. Sequencing used peripheral blood. The chain's CDR3 is CASSTGTSGRRVQFF. Written as DNA, the CDR3 is TGTGCCAGCAGCACCGGGACTAGCGGGAGGAGGGTACAGTTCTTC.